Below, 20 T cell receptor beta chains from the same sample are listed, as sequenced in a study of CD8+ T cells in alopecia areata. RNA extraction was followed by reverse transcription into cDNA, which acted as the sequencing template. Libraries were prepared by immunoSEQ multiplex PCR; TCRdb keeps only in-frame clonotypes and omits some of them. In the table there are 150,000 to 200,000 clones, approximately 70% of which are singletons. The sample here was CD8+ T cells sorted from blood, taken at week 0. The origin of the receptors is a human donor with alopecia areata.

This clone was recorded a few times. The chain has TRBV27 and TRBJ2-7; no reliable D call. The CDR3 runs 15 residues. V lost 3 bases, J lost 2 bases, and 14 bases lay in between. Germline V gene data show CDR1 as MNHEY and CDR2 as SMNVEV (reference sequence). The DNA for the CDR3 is TGTGCCAGCAGTTTTGGGTGGGCAGGCACCTACGAGCAGTACTTC. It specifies CASSFGWAGTYEQYF.

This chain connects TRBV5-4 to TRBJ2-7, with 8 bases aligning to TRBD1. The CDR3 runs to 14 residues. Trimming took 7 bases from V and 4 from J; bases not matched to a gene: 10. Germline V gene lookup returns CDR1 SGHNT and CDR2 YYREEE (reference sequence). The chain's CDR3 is CASAPGQGGYEQYF. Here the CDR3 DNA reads TGTGCCAGCGCGCCCGGACAGGGCGGGTACGAGCAGTACTTC. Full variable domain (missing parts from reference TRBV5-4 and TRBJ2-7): ETGVTQSPTHLIKTRGQQVTLRCSSQSGHNTVSWYQQALGQGPQFIFQYYREEENGRGNFPPRFSGLQFPNYSSELNVNALELDDSALYLCASAPGQGGYEQYFGPGTRLTVT.

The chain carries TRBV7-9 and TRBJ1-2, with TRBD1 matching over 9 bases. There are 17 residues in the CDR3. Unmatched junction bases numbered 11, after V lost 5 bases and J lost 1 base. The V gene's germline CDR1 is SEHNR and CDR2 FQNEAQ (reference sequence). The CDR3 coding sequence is TGTGCCAGCAGCCCAATGGCCTGGACAGGGGATAACTATGGCTACACCTTC. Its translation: CASSPMAWTGDNYGYTF.

CDR3 sequence: CASSLGDEQFF. The CDR3, as DNA: TGTGCCAGCAGTTTAGGCGATGAGCAGTTCTTC. The V and J genes are TRBV27 and TRBJ2-1; D gene uncertain. V shed 2 bases and J shed 8 bases, with 4 bases lying between them. This CDR3 comprises 11 residues. The germline V gene encodes CDR1 MNHEY and CDR2 SMNVEV (reference sequence).

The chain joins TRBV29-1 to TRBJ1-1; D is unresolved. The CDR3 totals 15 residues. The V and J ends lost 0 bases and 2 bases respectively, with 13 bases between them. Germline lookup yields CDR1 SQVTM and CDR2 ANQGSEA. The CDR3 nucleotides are TGCAGCGTTGAAGATCTTAACAGTATTAACACTGAAGCTTTCTTT. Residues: CSVEDLNSINTEAFF.

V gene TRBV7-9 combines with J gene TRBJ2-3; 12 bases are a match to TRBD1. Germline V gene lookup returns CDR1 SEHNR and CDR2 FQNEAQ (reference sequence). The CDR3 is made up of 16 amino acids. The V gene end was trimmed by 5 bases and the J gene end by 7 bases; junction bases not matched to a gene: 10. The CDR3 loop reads CASSNRDRGLSNTQYF. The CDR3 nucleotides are TGTGCCAGCAGCAACCGGGACAGGGGGCTGTCAAATACGCAGTATTTT.

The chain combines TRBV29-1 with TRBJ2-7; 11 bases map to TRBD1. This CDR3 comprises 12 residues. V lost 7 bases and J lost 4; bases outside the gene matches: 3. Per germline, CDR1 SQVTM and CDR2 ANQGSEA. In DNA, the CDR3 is TGCAGCGGGGGACAGGGGGAGTACGAGCAGTACTTC. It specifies CSGGQGEYEQYF.

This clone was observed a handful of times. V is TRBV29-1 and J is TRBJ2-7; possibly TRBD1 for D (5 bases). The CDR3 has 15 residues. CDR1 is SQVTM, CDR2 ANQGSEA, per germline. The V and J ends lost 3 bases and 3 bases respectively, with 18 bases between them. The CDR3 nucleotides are TGCAGCGTTGACATTAGCCAGGGAACGGGCTACGAGCAGTACTTC. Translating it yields CSVDISQGTGYEQYF.

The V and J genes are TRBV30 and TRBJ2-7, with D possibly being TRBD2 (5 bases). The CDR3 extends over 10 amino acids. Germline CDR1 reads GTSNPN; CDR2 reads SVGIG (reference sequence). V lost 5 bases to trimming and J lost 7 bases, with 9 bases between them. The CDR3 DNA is TGTGCCTGGGGGAGCTTTGAGCAGTACTTC. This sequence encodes CAWGSFEQYF.

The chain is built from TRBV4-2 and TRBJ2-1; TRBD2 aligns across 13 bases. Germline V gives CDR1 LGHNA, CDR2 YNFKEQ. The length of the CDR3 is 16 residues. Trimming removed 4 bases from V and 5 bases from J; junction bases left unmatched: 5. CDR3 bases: TGTGCCAGCAGCCTCCGAGGACTAGCGGGGGACAATGAGCAGTTCTTC. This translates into CASSLRGLAGDNEQFF.

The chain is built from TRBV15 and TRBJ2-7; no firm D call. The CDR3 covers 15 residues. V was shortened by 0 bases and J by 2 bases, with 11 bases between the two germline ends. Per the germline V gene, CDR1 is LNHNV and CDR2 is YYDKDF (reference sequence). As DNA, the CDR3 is TGTGCCACCAGCAGAGATTCCGGTCAGACCTACGAGCAGTACTTC. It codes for CATSRDSGQTYEQYF.

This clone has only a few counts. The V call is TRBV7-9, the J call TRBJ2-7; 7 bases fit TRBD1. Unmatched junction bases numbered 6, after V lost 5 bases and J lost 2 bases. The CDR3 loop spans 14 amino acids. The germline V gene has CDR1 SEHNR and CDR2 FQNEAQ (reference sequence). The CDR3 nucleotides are TGTGCCAGCAGCCCACGACAGGGCCCCTACGAGCAGTACTTC. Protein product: CASSPRQGPYEQYF. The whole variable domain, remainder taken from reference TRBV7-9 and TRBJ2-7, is DTGVSQNPRHKITKRGQNVTFRCDPISEHNRLYWYRQTLGQGPEFLTYFQNEAQLEKSRLLSDRFSAERPKGSFSTLEIQRTEQGDSAMYLCASSPRQGPYEQYFGPGTRLTVT.

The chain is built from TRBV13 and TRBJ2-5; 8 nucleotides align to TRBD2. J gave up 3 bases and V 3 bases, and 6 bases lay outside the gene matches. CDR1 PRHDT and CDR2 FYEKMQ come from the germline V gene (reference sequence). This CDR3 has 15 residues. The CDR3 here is CASSFGAGAKETQYF. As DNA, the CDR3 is TGTGCCAGCAGCTTTGGAGCGGGGGCCAAAGAGACCCAGTACTTC.

The CDR3 DNA follows: TGTGCCAGCAGCGCCCTAGGCACAGATACGCAGTATTTT. Its translation is CASSALGTDTQYF. J is TRBJ2-3 and V is TRBV13; no clear D. CDR3 length: 13 residues. Trimming left V 5 bases short and J 1 base short, with 7 bases between. Germline loops: CDR1 PRHDT, CDR2 FYEKMQ (reference sequence).

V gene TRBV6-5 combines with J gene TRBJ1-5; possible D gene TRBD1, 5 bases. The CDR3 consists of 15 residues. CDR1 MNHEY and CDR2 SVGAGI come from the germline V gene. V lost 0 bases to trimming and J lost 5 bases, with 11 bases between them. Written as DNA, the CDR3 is TGTGCCAGCAGTTACTCCGGGGCCCTGCATCAGCCCCAGCATTTT. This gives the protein CASSYSGALHQPQHF.

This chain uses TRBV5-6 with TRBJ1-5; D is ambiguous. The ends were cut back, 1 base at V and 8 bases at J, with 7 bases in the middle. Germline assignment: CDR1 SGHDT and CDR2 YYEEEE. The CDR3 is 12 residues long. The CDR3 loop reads CASSLSGEPQHF. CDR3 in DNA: TGTGCCAGCAGCTTGTCGGGTGAGCCCCAGCATTTT.

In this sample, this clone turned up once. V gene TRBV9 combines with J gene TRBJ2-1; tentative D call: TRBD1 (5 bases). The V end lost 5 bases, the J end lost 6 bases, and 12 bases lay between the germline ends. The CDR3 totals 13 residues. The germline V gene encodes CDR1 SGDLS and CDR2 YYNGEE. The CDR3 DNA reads TGTGCCAGCAGACCAGGGTTTGGCAATGAGCAGTTCTTC. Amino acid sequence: CASRPGFGNEQFF.

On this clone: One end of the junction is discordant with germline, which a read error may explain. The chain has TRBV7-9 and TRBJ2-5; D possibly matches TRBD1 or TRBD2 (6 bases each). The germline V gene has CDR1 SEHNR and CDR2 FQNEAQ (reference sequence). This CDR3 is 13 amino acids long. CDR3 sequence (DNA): TGTGCCAGCAGCGCGGGACACCAGGAGACCCAGTACTTC. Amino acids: CASSAGHQETQYF.

In nucleotides, the CDR3 is TGTGCCAGCACGGGCACAACATGGGACACTGAAGCTTTCTTT. This translates into CASTGTTWDTEAFF. The chain combines TRBV6-5 with TRBJ1-1; D is ambiguous. CDR3 length: 14 residues. Germline lookup yields CDR1 MNHEY and CDR2 SVGAGI. The V gene lost 7 bases and the J gene lost 3 bases, with 15 bases spanning the gap.

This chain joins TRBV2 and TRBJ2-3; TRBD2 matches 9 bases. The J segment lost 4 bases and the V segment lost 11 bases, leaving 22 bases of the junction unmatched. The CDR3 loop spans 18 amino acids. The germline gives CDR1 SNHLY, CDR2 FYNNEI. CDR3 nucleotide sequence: TGTGCCTCCGCCCCCCCGGTGCGGGGGCGGGGGGGCCCAGATACGCAGTATTTT. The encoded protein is CASAPPVRGRGGPDTQYF.